These 8 T cell receptor beta chains were sequenced from one sample in a study of cytomegalovirus exposure and HLA in healthy donors. The data were produced by immunoSEQ multiplex PCR, yet TCRdb's version contains in-frame clones alone and is incomplete. This sample has about 120,000 clones, with approximately 88% found just once. Specimen: PBMCs. Source of these receptors: a woman aged 18-29 years in good health and CMV-seropositive.

The chain carries TRBV5-1 and TRBJ1-4; tentatively, D is TRBD1 (5 bases). There are 15 residues in the CDR3. Between the trimmed V and J ends, which lost 4 bases and 3 bases, there was a span of 13 bases. Germline loops: CDR1 SGHRS, CDR2 YFSETQ. The CDR3 sequence is CASSDQGIANEKLFF. CDR3 in DNA: TGCGCCAGCAGCGACCAGGGCATAGCTAATGAAAAACTGTTTTTT.

The gene calls are TRBV6-1 and TRBJ1-5; 8 positions agree with TRBD1. Germline CDR1 MNHNS, CDR2 SASEGT. The J segment lost 4 bases and the V segment lost 0 bases, leaving 2 bases of the junction unmatched. This CDR3 comprises 15 residues. The CDR3 region has the DNA TGTGCCAGCAGTGAAGCGGGGACAGGAAATCAGCCCCAGCATTTT. Protein: CASSEAGTGNQPQHF.

The rearrangement links TRBV2 to TRBJ2-2, with a tentative D call TRBD1 (6 bases). V was cut by 4 bases and J by 5 bases, with 11 bases left in between. There are 14 residues in the CDR3. Germline CDR1 reads SNHLY; CDR2 reads FYNNEI. The CDR3 region has the DNA TGTGCCAGCAGTGCGGCAGGGGCAACCGGGGAGCTGTTTTTT. It translates to CASSAAGATGELFF. The full variable domain, with the rest looked up from reference TRBV2 and TRBJ2-2, is EPEVTQTPSHQVTQMGQEVILRCVPISNHLYFYWYRQILGQKVEFLVSFYNNEISEKSEIFDDQFSVERPDGSNFTLKIRSTKLEDSAMYFCASSAAGATGELFFGEGSRLTVL.

J is TRBJ2-7 and V is TRBV11-2; TRBD1 agrees at 9 bases. Germline V gene data show CDR1 as SGHAT and CDR2 as FQNNGV. Trimming took 6 bases from V and 7 from J; bases not matched to a gene: 7. CDR3 size: 13 residues. The CDR3 here is CASSYRQGGEQYF. The CDR3 region has the DNA TGTGCCAGCAGTTATCGACAGGGGGGTGAGCAGTACTTC.

The chain carries TRBV30 and TRBJ2-1; 10 nucleotides line up with TRBD2. Germline trimming cut 0 bases from V and 4 bases from J; bases unmatched to any gene: 3. The germline V gene encodes CDR1 GTSNPN and CDR2 SVGIG (reference sequence). The CDR3 is 15 amino acids. In nucleotides, the CDR3 is TGTGCCTGGAGTGTAGGGACTAGCGAATACAATGAGCAGTTCTTC. The encoded protein is CAWSVGTSEYNEQFF.

This chain joins TRBV5-4 and TRBJ1-2, with D unresolved. CDR3 length: 15 amino acids. Deletions cut 2 bases from V and 0 bases from J, with 11 bases between. CDR1 is SGHNT and CDR2 is YYREEE in the germline V gene (reference sequence). CDR3 in amino acids: CASSFSVASNYGYTF. In DNA form, the CDR3 reads TGTGCCAGCAGCTTTTCGGTTGCCTCTAACTATGGCTACACCTTC.

This clone was observed a few times. V gene TRBV10-3 combines with J gene TRBJ1-4; D remains ambiguous. Germline V gene sequence: CDR1 ENHRY, CDR2 SYGVKD. This CDR3 has 13 amino acids. V lost 6 bases, J lost 4 bases, and 9 bases lay in between. The CDR3 DNA reads as TGTGCCATCAGGGGCGTAGTTAATGAAAAACTGTTTTTT. It encodes CAIRGVVNEKLFF.

To note about this clone: The identical CDR3 is also encoded by other nucleotide sequences in the sample. The rearrangement joins TRBV4-1 to TRBJ1-2; D is ambiguous. Trimming took off 0 bases at V and 4 bases at J, with 3 bases between the two ends. The germline gives CDR1 MGHRA, CDR2 YSYEKL. The CDR3 runs 12 residues. The CDR3: CASSQEAYGYTF. CDR3 in DNA: TGCGCCAGCAGCCAAGAGGCCTATGGCTACACCTTC.